This T cell receptor (beta chain) was sequenced for a study of beta chain features in type 1 diabetes. Study-wide results and limits: VDJ junctions from type 1 diabetes patients carried fewer insertions and larger deletions. The study found moderately but significantly shorter TCRB CDR3s in all four CD4+ subsets of Type 1 diabetes patients.

In regard to this clone: What it binds is not known.

Germline CDR1 reads SGHNT; CDR2 reads YYREEE (reference sequence). V lost 2 bases and J 3 bases, leaving 9 bases between the germline ends. The CDR3 sequence is 13 residues long. Expressed TCRB transcripts were sequenced because the isolated RNA had all been reverse transcribed beforehand. For naive, central memory and regulatory T cell samples, reads averaged around 3.6 million. The method was immunoSEQ multiplex PCR; TCRdb's version includes in-frame clones alone and lacks a portion of them. Of 60,000 or so clones listed, around 56% are singletons. This receptor was identified in a woman between 40 and 55 years old with type 1 diabetes. V gene TRBV5-4 combines with J gene TRBJ2-7; the D gene is possibly TRBD1 (6 bases). Sequencing was done on a sample of Tregs from blood. CDR3 bases: TGTGCCAGCAGCTTACAGGGTCTCTACGAGCAGTACTTC. As protein: CASSLQGLYEQYF.